This T cell receptor (beta chain) came from a study of T cell responses to AZD1222 COVID-19 vaccine. After removal of 2 bases from V and 4 bases from J, the junction contained 5 bases not matched to a gene. Germline V gives CDR1 MRHNA, CDR2 SNTAGT. This CDR3 region has 15 residues. Profiled with immunoSEQ multiplex PCR; TCRdb holds only in-frame clones, not every one. The table includes some 110,000 clones, 93% detected once. The rearrangement uses TRBV6-4 and TRBJ2-3, with 8 bases fitting TRBD2. This receptor was identified in an adult in good health. This specimen was peripheral blood, taken on day 0 of AZD1222 vaccination. The CDR3 sequence: CASSDVAGGPDTQYF. CDR3 nucleotides: TGTGCCAGCAGTGACGTCGCGGGAGGCCCAGATACGCAGTATTTT.